This T cell receptor (beta chain) was recovered during a study of CD8 T cells in ankylosing spondylitis. Preparation of TCR beta libraries was done by quantitative 5'-RACE with molecular barcodes. Each CDR3 protein gets one entry after TCRdb re-called the 5' RACE reads with MiXCR. The repertoire includes 200,000 to 300,000 distinct CDR3 sequences, roughly 25% of them detected once, and around 0.58% sits in the top ten. Germline CDR1 KGHDR, CDR2 SFDVKD. This CDR3 comprises 19 residues. V was shortened by 3 bases and J by 0 bases, with 19 bases between the two germline ends. This clonotype was recorded many times.

Sequencing was carried out using blood, either unsorted or a sorted T cell fraction (not recorded which). This chain links TRBV24-1 with TRBJ2-2; a possible D gene is TRBD2 (6 bases). This TCR came from a male donor with ankylosing spondylitis or in good health (not recorded which). CDR3 nucleotides: TGTGCCACCAGTGATCCCTTCCGGGCGGGGCGTACGAACACCGGGGAGCTGTTTTTT. It encodes CATSDPFRAGRTNTGELFF.